The rows below give T cell receptor beta chains drawn from one sample of a study of CD8+ T cells in alopecia areata. Sequencing used immunoSEQ multiplex PCR; TCRdb keeps in-frame clones, though not all of them. The sample lists about 200,000 clones; approximately 56% were seen once. The sequencing here drew on CD4+ T cells sorted from blood, taken at week 4, from a patient treated with tofacitinib. The receptor set was obtained from a human donor with alopecia areata. The conserved cysteine and the conserved F or W are not part of the CDR3 here.

j_gene	v_gene	CDR3aa
TRBJ2-1	TRBV7-2	ASSYSRAPTYNEQF
TRBJ2-5	TRBV7-9	ASSLLTGGGETQY
TRBJ2-5	TRBV7-9	ASSSTRETQY
TRBJ2-1	TRBV28	ASIETAGNSYNEQF
TRBJ2-5	TRBV5-4	ASSRGGTETQY
TRBJ1-2	TRBV7-9	ASSSFGGGTVAGYT
TRBJ2-1	TRBV5-1	ASRNGQLTSNEQF
TRBJ2-7	TRBV5-1	ASSLAVAGGYEQY
TRBJ2-2	TRBV6-6	ASSAIRDRGSGELF
TRBJ1-1	TRBV30	AWSVRRGNTEAF
TRBJ1-2	TRBV29-1	SVGSGQGTDYT
TRBJ2-7	TRBV6-5	ASINPSGAEQY
TRBJ1-1	TRBV29-1	SVEDYPKTEAF
TRBJ1-1	TRBV30	AWRTGTPNTEAF
TRBJ2-3	TRBV5-1	ASSFGLVSDTQY
TRBJ1-2	TRBV30	ASTPGTGLGYT
TRBJ1-1	TRBV30	AWSGDRENTEAF
TRBJ2-7	TRBV29-1	SGGQGGSAEQY